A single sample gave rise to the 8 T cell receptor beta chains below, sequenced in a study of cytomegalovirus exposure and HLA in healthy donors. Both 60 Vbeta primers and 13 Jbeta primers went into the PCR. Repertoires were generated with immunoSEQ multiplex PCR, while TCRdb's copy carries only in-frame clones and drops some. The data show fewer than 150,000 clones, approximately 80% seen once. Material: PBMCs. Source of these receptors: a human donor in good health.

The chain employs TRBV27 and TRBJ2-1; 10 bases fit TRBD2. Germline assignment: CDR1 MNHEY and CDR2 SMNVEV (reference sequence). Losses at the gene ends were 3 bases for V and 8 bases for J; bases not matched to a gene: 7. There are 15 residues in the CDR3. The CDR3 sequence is CASSLASGRVYEQFF. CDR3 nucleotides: TGTGCCAGCAGTTTGGCGAGCGGGAGGGTTTATGAGCAGTTCTTC.

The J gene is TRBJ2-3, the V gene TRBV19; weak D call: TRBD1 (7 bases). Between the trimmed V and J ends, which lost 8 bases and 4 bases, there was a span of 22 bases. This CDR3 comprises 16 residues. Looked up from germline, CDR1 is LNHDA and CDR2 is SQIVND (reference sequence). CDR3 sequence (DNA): TGTGCCAGTTCCCGTGGGGCGGGCGGGACAGCAGATACGCAGTATTTT. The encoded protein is CASSRGAGGTADTQYF.

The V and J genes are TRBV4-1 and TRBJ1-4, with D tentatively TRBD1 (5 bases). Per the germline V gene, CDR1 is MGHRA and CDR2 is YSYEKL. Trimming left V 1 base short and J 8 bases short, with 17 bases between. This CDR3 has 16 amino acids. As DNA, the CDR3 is TGCGCCAGCAGCCAAGCCGGGGACTTGAAGGGGGAAAAACTGTTTTTT. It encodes CASSQAGDLKGEKLFF.

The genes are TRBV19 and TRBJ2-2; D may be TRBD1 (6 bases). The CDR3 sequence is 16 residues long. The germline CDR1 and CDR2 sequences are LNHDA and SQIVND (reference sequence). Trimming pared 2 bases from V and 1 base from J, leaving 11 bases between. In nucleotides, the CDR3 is TGTGCCAGTAGTATAATCGGACAGAAGAACACCGGGGAGCTGTTTTTT. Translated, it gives CASSIIGQKNTGELFF.

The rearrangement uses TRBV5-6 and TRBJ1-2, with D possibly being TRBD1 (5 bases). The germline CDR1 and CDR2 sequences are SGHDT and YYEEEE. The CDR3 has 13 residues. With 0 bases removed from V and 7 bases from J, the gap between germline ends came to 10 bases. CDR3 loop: CASSLVSGLGYTF. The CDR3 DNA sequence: TGTGCCAGCAGCTTGGTGTCAGGGCTTGGCTACACCTTC. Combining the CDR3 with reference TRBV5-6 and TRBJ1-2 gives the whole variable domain DAGVTQSPTHLIKTRGQQVTLRCSPKSGHDTVSWYQQALGQGPQFIFQYYEEEERQRGNFPDRFSGHQFPNYSSELNVNALLLGDSALYLCASSLVSGLGYTFGSGTRLTVV.

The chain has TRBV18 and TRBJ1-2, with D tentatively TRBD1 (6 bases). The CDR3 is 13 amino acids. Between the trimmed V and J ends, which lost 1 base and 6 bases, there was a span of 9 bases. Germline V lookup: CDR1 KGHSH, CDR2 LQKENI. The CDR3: CASSPRSGDGYTF. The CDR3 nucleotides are TGTGCCAGCTCACCACGGTCAGGGGATGGCTACACCTTC.

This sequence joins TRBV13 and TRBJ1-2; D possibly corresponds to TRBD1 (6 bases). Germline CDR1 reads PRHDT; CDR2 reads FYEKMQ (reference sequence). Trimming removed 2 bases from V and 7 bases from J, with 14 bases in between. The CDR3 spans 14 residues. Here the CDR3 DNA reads TGTGCCAGCAGCTTATCGGCAGGGGTAGTTGGCTACACCTTC. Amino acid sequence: CASSLSAGVVGYTF. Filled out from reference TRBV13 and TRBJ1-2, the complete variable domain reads AAGVIQSPRHLIKEKRETATLKCYPIPRHDTVYWYQQGPGQDPQFLISFYEKMQSDKGSIPDRFSAQQFSDYHSELNMSSLELGDSALYFCASSLSAGVVGYTFGSGTRLTVV.

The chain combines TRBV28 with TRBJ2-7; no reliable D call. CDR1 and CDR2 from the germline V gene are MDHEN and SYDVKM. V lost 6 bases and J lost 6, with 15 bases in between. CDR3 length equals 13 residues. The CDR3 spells CASSTGPAAEQYF. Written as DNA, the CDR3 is TGTGCCAGCAGCACCGGTCCTGCGGCCGAGCAGTACTTC. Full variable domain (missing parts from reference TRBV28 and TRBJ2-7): DVKVTQSSRYLVKRTGEKVFLECVQDMDHENMFWYRQDPGLGLRLIYFSYDVKMKEKGDIPEGYSVSREKKERFSLILESASTNQTSMYLCASSTGPAAEQYFGPGTRLTVT.